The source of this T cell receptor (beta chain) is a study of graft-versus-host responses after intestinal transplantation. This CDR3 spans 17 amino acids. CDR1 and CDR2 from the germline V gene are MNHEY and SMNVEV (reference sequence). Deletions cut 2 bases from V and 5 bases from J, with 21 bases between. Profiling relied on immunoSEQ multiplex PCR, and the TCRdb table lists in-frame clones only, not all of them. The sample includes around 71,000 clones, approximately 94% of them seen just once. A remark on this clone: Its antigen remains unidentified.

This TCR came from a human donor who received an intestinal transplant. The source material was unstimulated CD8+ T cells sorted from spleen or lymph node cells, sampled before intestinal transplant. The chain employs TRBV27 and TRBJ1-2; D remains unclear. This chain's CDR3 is CASSLTLESIGSYGYTF. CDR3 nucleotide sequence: TGTGCCAGCAGTTTAACCCTGGAAAGCATTGGCTCTTATGGCTACACCTTC.